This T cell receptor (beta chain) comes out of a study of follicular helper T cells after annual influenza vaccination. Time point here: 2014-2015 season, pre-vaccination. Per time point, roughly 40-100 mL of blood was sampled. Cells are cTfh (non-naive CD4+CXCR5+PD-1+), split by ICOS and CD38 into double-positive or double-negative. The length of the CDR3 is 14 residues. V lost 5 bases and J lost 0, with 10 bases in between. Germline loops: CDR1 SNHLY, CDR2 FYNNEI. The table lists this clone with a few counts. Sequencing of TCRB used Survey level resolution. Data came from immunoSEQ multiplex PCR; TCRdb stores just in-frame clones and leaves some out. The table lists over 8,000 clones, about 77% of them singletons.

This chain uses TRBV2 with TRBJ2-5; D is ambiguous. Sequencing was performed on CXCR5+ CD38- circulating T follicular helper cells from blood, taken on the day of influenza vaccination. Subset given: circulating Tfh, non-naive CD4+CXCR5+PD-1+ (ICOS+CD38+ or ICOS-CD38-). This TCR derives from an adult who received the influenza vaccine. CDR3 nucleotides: TGTGCCAGCAGTTATAGAACGTACCAAGAGACCCAGTACTTC. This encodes CASSYRTYQETQYF. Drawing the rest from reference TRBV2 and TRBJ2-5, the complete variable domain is EPEVTQTPSHQVTQMGQEVILRCVPISNHLYFYWYRQILGQKVEFLVSFYNNEISEKSEIFDDQFSVERPDGSNFTLKIRSTKLEDSAMYFCASSYRTYQETQYFGPGTRLLVL.